This is a list of T cell receptor beta chains from one sample in a study of blood T cell repertoires in COVID-19. Measured with immunoSEQ multiplex PCR; TCRdb has only the in-frame clones, and not every one. This table has around 260,000 clones, 86% appearing once. The sample consisted of peripheral blood. The receptors originated from a man aged 40-49 years who had recovered from COVID-19. CDR3s include the opening cysteine and the closing phenylalanine or tryptophan. A D gene is named only where the DNA matches it firmly. Where a row states a size, it is once, few, many or the class of an expanded clone; other rows omit it.

clone size	V gene	D gene	J gene	CDR3 DNA	CDR3 protein
-	TRBV6-5	-	TRBJ2-1	TGTGCCTGTTCCGAGACAGGAACGTACAATGAGCAGTTCTTC	CACSETGTYNEQFF
-	TRBV6-5	-	TRBJ1-6	TGTGCCAGCAGTCAAAGGGGGTATAATTCACCCCTCCACTTT	CASSQRGYNSPLHF
-	TRBV2	-	TRBJ2-7	TGTGCCAGCAGTGAAGTGGTAGCGCGGTCAGGGCAGTACTTC	CASSEVVARSGQYF
-	TRBV9	TRBD2	TRBJ2-1	TGTGCCAGCAGCGCCCTCGGGACTACTGCCCATGAGCAGTTCTTC	CASSALGTTAHEQFF
-	TRBV29-1	-	TRBJ2-1	TGCAGCGCAAGTAGCGCGATTGAGCAGTTCTTC	CSASSAIEQFF
few	TRBV15	-	TRBJ2-2	TGTGCCACCAGGTCCCGGCAGGGGACGAACACCGGGGAGCTGTTTTTT	CATRSRQGTNTGELFF
-	TRBV6-6	TRBD2	TRBJ2-7	TGTGCCAGCAGTTGGTTTAGCGGGGACGAGCAGTACTTC	CASSWFSGDEQYF
-	TRBV12-1	-	TRBJ2-7	TGTGCCAGCAGCTTTGTCGGGTGGAATAGACGGCCGGGATACGAGCAGTACTTC	CASSFVGWNRRPGYEQYF
-	TRBV28	-	TRBJ2-3	TGTGCCAGCAGTTTATCGGGGGGCACAGATACGCAGTATTTT	CASSLSGGTDTQYF
few	TRBV12-3/TRBV12-4	-	TRBJ2-5	TGTGCCAGCAGCCTCGAGTATGCGGAGACCCAGTACTTC	CASSLEYAETQYF
-	TRBV4-1	TRBD1	TRBJ2-7	TGCGCCAGCAGCCAAGAAAGGGGGCCGTACGAGCAGTACTTC	CASSQERGPYEQYF
-	TRBV5-1	-	TRBJ2-5	TGCGCCAGCAGCTTGAGTGTCAGGGGAGAGACCCAGTACTTC	CASSLSVRGETQYF
-	TRBV4-1	TRBD2	TRBJ2-1	TGCGCCAGCAGCCAAAGACTAGCGGGGGGGCCGGATGAGCAGTTCTTC	CASSQRLAGGPDEQFF
-	TRBV19	-	TRBJ1-5	TGTGCCAGCCAAAGAGGCAATCAGCCCCAGCATTTT	CASQRGNQPQHF
-	TRBV6-5	TRBD1	TRBJ1-1	TGTGCCAGCAGTTACAGTCCCGGGACAGGGAACACTGAAGCTTTCTTT	CASSYSPGTGNTEAFF
-	TRBV6-6	-	TRBJ2-7	TGTGCCAGCAGCCTACCACAGGGCTACGAGCAGTACTTC	CASSLPQGYEQYF
once	TRBV7-3	-	TRBJ2-1	TGTGCCAGCAGCCCAAAATCAATAGCGGAAAGCCCTAAGGATGAGCAGTTCTTC	CASSPKSIAESPKDEQFF
-	TRBV5-6	TRBD1	TRBJ1-2	TGTGCCAGCAGCCTAACAGGGGGTTCTGGCTACACCTTC	CASSLTGGSGYTF
-	TRBV12-3/TRBV12-4	-	TRBJ2-7	TGTGCCAGCAGCCAACTCCGGGACGAGCAGTACTTC	CASSQLRDEQYF
-	TRBV11-3	-	TRBJ2-1	TGTGCCAGCAGCTTAGAGGCTCTACAGGAGCAGTTCTTC	CASSLEALQEQFF
-	TRBV13	-	TRBJ2-1	TGTGCCAGCAGCTTGGGGCAGAACTACAATGAGCAGTTCTTC	CASSLGQNYNEQFF
-	TRBV5-1	-	TRBJ2-1	TGCGCCAGCAGCTTGGCGGGGGACCTCTACAATGAGCAGTTCTTC	CASSLAGDLYNEQFF
few	TRBV7-9	-	TRBJ2-1	TGTGCCAGCAGCTTGAGACAGAGCTCCTACAATGAGCAGTTCTTC	CASSLRQSSYNEQFF
-	TRBV7-2	TRBD2	TRBJ2-1	TGTGCCAGCAGCTTAGCCGGGACTAGCGGGGTCCACAATGAGCAGTTCTTC	CASSLAGTSGVHNEQFF
-	TRBV15	-	TRBJ1-1	TGTGCCACCAGCAGGGGCCGAAAGGCGAACACTGAAGCTTTCTTT	CATSRGRKANTEAFF
-	TRBV7-2	-	TRBJ2-1	TGTGCCAGCAGCCTTCGGCGAACCCGGAGCTCCTACAATGAGCAGTTCTTC	CASSLRRTRSSYNEQFF
-	TRBV9	-	TRBJ1-1	TGTGCCAGCAGCGTAATTAGCGACACTGAAGCTTTCTTT	CASSVISDTEAFF
-	TRBV11-2	-	TRBJ2-7	TGTGCCAGCAGCCCCCGGCGGGGTAGCGGCAGCTCCTACGAGCAGTACTTC	CASSPRRGSGSSYEQYF
-	TRBV11-2	-	TRBJ2-7	TGTGCCAGCAGCTTATACCGGAGAGAGCAGTACTTC	CASSLYRREQYF
-	TRBV9	TRBD1	TRBJ1-1	TGTGCCAGCAGCGGGGGGAGGACAGGGTACTCTCAAGCTTTCTTT	CASSGGRTGYSQAFF
few	TRBV19	TRBD1	TRBJ2-7	TGTGCCACCTCCGGGACAGGGAAAGACGAGCAGTACTTC	CATSGTGKDEQYF
-	TRBV5-6	-	TRBJ1-2	TGTGCCAGCAGCTACTACGTACAGGATAGTCTCGGCTACACCTTC	CASSYYVQDSLGYTF
-	TRBV4-1	-	TRBJ2-7	TGCGCCAGCAGCCAAGGGGCGGGATTCCTCGAGCAGTACTTC	CASSQGAGFLEQYF
-	TRBV10-3	TRBD1	TRBJ1-2	TGTGCCATCAGTAGGGGACAGGGACTGGAGGGCTACACCTTC	CAISRGQGLEGYTF
-	TRBV7-2	-	TRBJ2-1	TGTGCCAGCAGCTTCCGACTGGACTTGGGAAATGAGCAGTTCTTC	CASSFRLDLGNEQFF
-	TRBV9	-	TRBJ2-1	TGTGCCAGCAGCCTCGGGAGTACCTACAATGAGCAGTTCTTC	CASSLGSTYNEQFF
-	TRBV10-3	TRBD1	TRBJ2-2	TGTGCCACCACCGGGACAGGGGGGTCCGGGGAGCTGTTTTTT	CATTGTGGSGELFF
-	TRBV11-2	-	TRBJ1-4	TGTGCCAGCAGCAACCGCGGACTTGAAAAACTGTTTTTT	CASSNRGLEKLFF